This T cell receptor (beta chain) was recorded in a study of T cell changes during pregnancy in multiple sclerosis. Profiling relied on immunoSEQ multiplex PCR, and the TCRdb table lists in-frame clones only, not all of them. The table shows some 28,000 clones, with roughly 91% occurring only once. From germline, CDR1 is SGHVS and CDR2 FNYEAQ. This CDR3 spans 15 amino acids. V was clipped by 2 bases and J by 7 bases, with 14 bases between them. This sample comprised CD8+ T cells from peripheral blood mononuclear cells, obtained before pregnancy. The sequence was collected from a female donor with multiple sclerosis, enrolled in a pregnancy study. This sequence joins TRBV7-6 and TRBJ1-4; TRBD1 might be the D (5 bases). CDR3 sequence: CASSLSQGRGEKLFF. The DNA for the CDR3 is TGTGCCAGCAGCTTAAGCCAGGGAAGGGGTGAAAAACTGTTTTTT.